Following are 8 T cell receptor beta chains from one sample sequenced in a study of T cell responses to AZD1222 COVID-19 vaccine. Sequenced by immunoSEQ multiplex PCR; TCRdb stores in-frame clones only, minus some. This sample has more than 95,000 clones, with roughly 89% found just once. The source was peripheral blood, collected on day 0 of AZD1222 vaccination. These receptors were collected from an adult in good health.

This clone came up a few times. The V gene is TRBV30, the J gene TRBJ2-1, with TRBD2 matching 10 bases. CDR3 size: 17 residues. Per germline, CDR1 GTSNPN and CDR2 SVGIG (reference sequence). Germline trimming cut 1 base from V and 2 bases from J; bases unmatched to any gene: 8. The CDR3 DNA is TGTGCCTGGAGTGGGAGGACTAGCGGCCTTCCCTACAATGAGCAGTTCTTC. This translates into CAWSGRTSGLPYNEQFF.

This clone has a single count. This rearrangement joins TRBV28 to TRBJ2-3, with TRBD2 matching 10 bases. Per germline, CDR1 MDHEN and CDR2 SYDVKM. This CDR3 comprises 16 residues. Trimming at V came to 4 bases and at J to 5 bases, leaving 9 bases not matched to a gene. The CDR3 loop is CASSSLAGVEGDTQYF. In nucleotides, the CDR3 is TGTGCCAGCAGTTCGCTAGCGGGAGTAGAAGGAGATACGCAGTATTTT.

The chain recombines TRBV7-2 with TRBJ1-4; TRBD1 aligns across 7 bases. Germline CDR1 is SGHTA and CDR2 is FQGNSA. V lost 6 bases and J lost 5; bases outside the gene matches: 9. CDR3 length equals 15 residues. In DNA, the CDR3 is TGTGCCAGCAGTAAACCGGGACAGCGAAATGAAAAACTGTTTTTT. This translates into CASSKPGQRNEKLFF.

In nucleotides, the CDR3 is TGTGCCAGCAGCTTATTACTGGAGGGGCTGTTTTTT. Its translation is CASSLLLEGLFF. The genes are TRBV7-9 and TRBJ1-4, with D possibly TRBD1 on 5 matching bases. Germline CDR1 and CDR2: SEHNR and FQNEAQ (reference sequence). V was shortened by 2 bases and J by 14 bases, with 12 bases between the two germline ends. CDR3 length: 12 amino acids.

The chain employs TRBV12-3 or TRBV12-4 and TRBJ2-7; no reliable D call. CDR3 size: 13 residues. The V gene lost 7 bases and the J gene lost 0 bases, with 10 bases spanning the gap. CDR3 region: CASTETGSYEQYF. CDR3 coding DNA: TGTGCCAGCACCGAGACTGGCTCCTACGAGCAGTACTTC.

The V call is TRBV5-1, the J call TRBJ2-5, with 8 bases that match TRBD1. V trimming: 3 bases; J trimming: 1 base; junction bases outside the gene matches: 5. The CDR3 spans 15 residues. Germline CDR1 and CDR2: SGHRS and YFSETQ. CDR3 DNA: TGCGCCAGCAGCTCGGGACAGGACTTCCAAGAGACCCAGTACTTC. This codes for CASSSGQDFQETQYF.

V and J are TRBV6-5 and TRBJ1-6, with a tentative D call TRBD1 (5 bases). V gave up 2 bases and J gave up 5 bases, with 10 bases separating them. The CDR3 contains 15 residues. CDR1 and CDR2 (germline): MNHEY, SVGAGI. The CDR3 here is CASSYQTANNSPLHF. The DNA of the CDR3 is TGTGCCAGCAGTTACCAGACAGCTAATAATTCACCCCTCCACTTT.

This chain links TRBV30 with TRBJ1-3; D uncertain. This CDR3 contains 12 residues. Germline assignment: CDR1 GTSNPN and CDR2 SVGIG (reference sequence). The V gene lost 7 bases and the J gene lost 1 base, with 8 bases spanning the gap. Here the CDR3 DNA reads TGTGCCTTCATAGAATCTGGAAACACCATATATTTT. Protein: CAFIESGNTIYF. Combining the CDR3 with reference TRBV30 and TRBJ1-3 gives the whole variable domain SQTIHQWPATLVQPVGSPLSLECTVEGTSNPNLYWYRQAAGRGLQLLFYSVGIGQISSEVPQNLSASRPQDRQFILSSKKLLLSDSGFYLCAFIESGNTIYFGEGSWLTVV.